Given below is one T cell receptor (beta chain) in context. As yet, its antigen is unknown. The sample is drawn from a study of beta chain features in type 1 diabetes. Study observations and caveats: cDNA sequencing could over-represent cells with high TCR expression. PCR might show a preference for shorter templates, equally across patients and controls.

Germline CDR1 and CDR2: MDHEN and SYDVKM. This CDR3 has 13 residues. Trimming at V came to 6 bases and at J to 5 bases, leaving 6 bases not matched to a gene. Sequencing targeted expressed TCRB transcripts, as all isolated RNA had been reverse transcribed. The data were produced by immunoSEQ multiplex PCR, yet TCRdb's version contains in-frame clones alone and is incomplete. The sample gives 900,000 or so clones, about 17% of which show up once; 0.02% to 0.025% is in the top ten. The specimen was naive CD4+ T cells from blood. The clonotype was recovered from a woman under 30 in good health. The V gene is TRBV28, the J gene TRBJ1-2; 7 bases fit TRBD1. The chain's CDR3 is CASRLDRVYGYTF. CDR3 coding DNA: TGTGCCAGCAGACTAGACAGGGTATATGGCTACACCTTC.